Sequencing of this T cell receptor beta chain was carried out in a study of response to subunit inactivated influenza vaccine. Findings of the study overall: The authors proposed limited new T cell recruitment per seasonal influenza vaccination.

Regarding this clonotype: Antigen unknown.

Via MiXCR, TCRdb re-called the RT-PCR reads, giving one row per CDR3 protein. The sample lists about half a million distinct CDR3 sequences, less than 10% seen once, with approximately 13% in the top ten. CDR1 and CDR2 from the germline V gene are ENHRY and SYGVKD. The CDR3 is 13 amino acids. V shed 8 bases and J 4 bases; nucleotides not matched to a gene: 4. This receptor was identified in a man aged 50 to 69 who received an inactivated influenza vaccine. The chain recombines TRBV10-3 with TRBJ2-7; TRBD2 aligns across 11 bases. Specimen: PBMCs from blood, collected around 25 months after vaccination. The CDR3, as DNA: TGTGCCATCCGAACTAGCGGGAGTTACGAGCAGTACTTC. Protein product: CAIRTSGSYEQYF.